This TCR beta chain was profiled in a study of shared clonotypes between healthy human individuals. In the case of this clone: The antigen is unknown.

The germline V gene has CDR1 KGHSH and CDR2 LQKENI. V shed 3 bases and J shed 0 bases, with 6 bases lying between them. The CDR3 runs 15 residues. The CD4+ fraction was divided into a CD45RA+ naive subset and a CD45RA-negative memory subset. The study's findings and limits: It was the few donors that limited the genetic and exposure-history diversity represented. Memory subsets generally showed smaller estimated richness than naive subsets did.

Assay used: immunoSEQ multiplex PCR; TCRdb lists only in-frame clones, some missing. The table shows more than 900,000 clones, with around 78% occurring only once. The J gene is TRBJ2-6, the V gene TRBV18; D not certain. Sequenced sample: memory CD4+ T cells from PBMCs. Noted subset: CD45RA-negative fraction. This TCR derives from a man younger than 30 in good health. Some clones in this sample may be carry-over from other donors' samples. As DNA, the CDR3 is TGTGCCAGCTCACCGTCTAGCTCTGGGGCCAACGTCCTGACTTTC. It codes for CASSPSSSGANVLTF.